This TCR beta chain was sequenced during a study of cytomegalovirus exposure and HLA in healthy donors. Findings and limits, study-wide: According to a later analysis, donors in an Asian-associated ancestry cluster reportedly had fewer N-insertions than the roughly 720-donor mean. In a later analysis, parvovirus B19, influenza, CMV and Epstein-Barr virus appeared linked to several top co-occurrence clusters. Testing in vitro showed a few CMV-associated chains specific for CMV antigens. Most observed TCR sequences were rare, whereas some public TCRs were detected in many donors.

The study ran its PCR with 60 Vbeta and 13 Jbeta primers. Repertoires were generated with immunoSEQ multiplex PCR, while TCRdb's copy carries only in-frame clones and drops some. The sample shows approximately 100,000 clones, 76% of them seen only once. CDR1 and CDR2 from the germline V gene are MNHEY and SMNVEV (reference sequence). The CDR3 consists of 15 residues. The V and J ends lost 5 bases and 4 bases respectively, with 17 bases between them. Notes on this clone: Its antigen is not known.

V gene TRBV27 combines with J gene TRBJ1-2, with D possibly TRBD1 on 6 matching bases. Sample: PBMCs. The sequence was obtained from a woman younger than 35 in good health and CMV-seropositive. As DNA, the CDR3 is TGTGCCAGCAGTCTGGCCATGGGGACAAGCTATGGCTACACCTTC. This codes for CASSLAMGTSYGYTF.